This T cell receptor (beta chain) was sequenced in a study of shared clonotypes between healthy human individuals. On sorted subsets, replicate PCRs used about 200 ng DNA, or 31,000 or so T cell genomes. Profiled with immunoSEQ multiplex PCR; TCRdb holds only in-frame clones, not every one. The sample lists about 2 million clones, roughly 95% occurring once. Germline CDR1 and CDR2: LNHDA and SQIVND (reference sequence). V gave up 7 bases and J gave up 3 bases, with 12 bases separating them. This CDR3 region has 14 residues. Splitting of CD4+ cells produced CD45RA+ naive and CD45RA-negative memory subsets. Findings and limits, study-wide: Unshared clonotypes carried lower generation probabilities than those common to all four donors. The sharing of approximately 4.6% of naive CD4 clonotypes was seen across a few donors.

Regarding this clone: The antigen is not known.

The sequencing input was naive CD4+ T cells sorted from blood. As for subset: CD45RA+ positively selected. The chain carries TRBV19 and TRBJ2-2; D call uncertain. This TCR came from a man aged 18 to 29 in good health. CDR3 nucleotide sequence: TGTGCCAGTATACCGACTCGTTACACCGGGGAGCTGTTTTTT. Translating gives CASIPTRYTGELFF.